This is a list of T cell receptor beta chains from one sample in a study of blood T cell repertoires in COVID-19. The repertoire was sequenced with immunoSEQ multiplex PCR; TCRdb's copy has only in-frame clones and lacks some. The table shows a few hundred thousand clones, with about 86% occurring only once. The sequenced sample was PBMCs or T cells enriched from blood (not recorded which). These receptors all come from a woman aged 45-60 years who had recovered from COVID-19. CDR3s include the opening cysteine and the closing phenylalanine or tryptophan. A D gene is named only where the DNA matches it firmly. Not all rows give a size; the values are once, few, many and, for expanded clones, a class.

TRBV18,.,TRBJ1-2,.,CASSSGQLRNYGYTF,TGTGCCAGCTCATCAGGACAACTTCGGAACTATGGCTACACCTTC
TRBV6-5,.,TRBJ1-2,.,CAINRPGRGYTF,TGTGCCATCAACCGTCCGGGGAGAGGCTACACCTTC
TRBV11-2,.,TRBJ2-6,.,CASSKTGIRSGANVLTF,TGTGCCAGCAGCAAGACAGGAATTCGCTCTGGGGCCAACGTCCTGACTTTC
TRBV12-3/TRBV12-4,many,TRBJ1-1,TRBD1,CASSFDRGYEAFF,TGTGCCAGCAGTTTTGACAGGGGATACGAAGCTTTCTTT
TRBV18,.,TRBJ1-2,.,CASSPSRLVEGSYTF,TGTGCCAGCTCACCTTCTCGGCTGGTTGAGGGCAGCTACACCTTC
TRBV12-3/TRBV12-4,.,TRBJ2-1,TRBD1,CASSLIGRGSQFF,TGTGCCAGCAGTTTGATTGGCAGGGGGTCACAGTTCTTC
TRBV7-2,.,TRBJ2-7,.,CASSPQRGRDYEQYF,TGTGCCAGCAGCCCCCAACGGGGAAGGGACTACGAGCAGTACTTC
TRBV5-3,.,TRBJ1-5,.,CARSRRLQPQHF,TGTGCCAGAAGCCGACGACTCCAACCCCAGCATTTT
TRBV30,.,TRBJ2-2,.,CAWGTALRSGELFF,TGTGCCTGGGGGACGGCCTTGAGGTCCGGGGAGCTGTTTTTT
TRBV21-1,.,TRBJ2-5,.,CASSKVGRETQYF,TGTGCCAGCAGCAAAGTGGGGCGAGAGACCCAGTACTTC
TRBV7-8,.,TRBJ2-5,TRBD2,CASSSGLAGNQETQYF,TGTGCCAGCAGCTCCGGACTAGCGGGGAATCAAGAGACCCAGTACTTC
TRBV5-6,.,TRBJ1-1,.,CASSAGDILGTEAFF,TGTGCCAGCAGCGCGGGGGACATCTTAGGGACTGAAGCTTTCTTT
TRBV11-3,.,TRBJ2-3,.,CASTFLGGHGSTDTQYF,TGTGCCAGCACCTTCCTCGGGGGGCACGGGAGCACAGATACGCAGTATTTT
TRBV6-1,.,TRBJ1-5,.,CASSDQMAPKPQHF,TGTGCCAGCAGTGATCAAATGGCCCCCAAGCCCCAGCATTTT